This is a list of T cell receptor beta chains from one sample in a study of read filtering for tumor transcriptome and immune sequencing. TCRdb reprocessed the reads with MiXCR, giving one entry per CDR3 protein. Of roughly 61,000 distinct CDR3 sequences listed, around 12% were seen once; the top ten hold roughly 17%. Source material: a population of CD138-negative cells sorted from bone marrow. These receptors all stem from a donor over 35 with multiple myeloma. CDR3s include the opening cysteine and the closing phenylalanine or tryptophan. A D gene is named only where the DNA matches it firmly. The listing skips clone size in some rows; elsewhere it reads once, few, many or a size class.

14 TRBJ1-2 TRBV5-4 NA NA TGTGCCAGCAGCTGGGGAGGGTCCAACTGTGGCTACACCTTC CASSWGGSNCGYTF
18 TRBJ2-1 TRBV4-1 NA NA TGCGCCAGCAGCCAAGGAGCCCGAAAGGGGAAGGTCTACAATGAGCAGTTCTTC CASSQGARKGKVYNEQFF
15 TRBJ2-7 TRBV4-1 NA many TGCGCCAGCAGCCAGACAATAGGGCCTAGCTACGAGCAGTACTTC CASSQTIGPSYEQYF
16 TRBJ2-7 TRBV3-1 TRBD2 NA TGTGCCAGCAGCCACGGGCGGCTAGCGGGGAACTACGTGCAGTACTTC CASSHGRLAGNYVQYF
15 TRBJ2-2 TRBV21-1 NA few TGTGCCAGCAGCCCCCGAGCAGGGAGCACCGGGGAGCTGTTTTTT CASSPRAGSTGELFF
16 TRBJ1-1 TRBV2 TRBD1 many TGTGCCAGCACCACCGGGACAGGGAATCCCTACGCTGAAGCTTTCTTT CASTTGTGNPYAEAFF
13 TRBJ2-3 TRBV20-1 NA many TGCAGTGCAAAGACCCAGGGATCAGATACGCAGTATTTT CSAKTQGSDTQYF
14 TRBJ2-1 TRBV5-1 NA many TGCGCCAGCAGCTCGGACAGCTCCTACAATGAGCAGTTCTTC CASSSDSSYNEQFF
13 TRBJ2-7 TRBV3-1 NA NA TGTGCCAGCAGCCAAAGTCGAGGCGGAGAGCAGTACTTC CASSQSRGGEQYF
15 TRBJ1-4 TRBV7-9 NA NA TGTGCCAGCAGCCTGGGGGCAGGGCGACCTGAAAAACGGTTCTTT CASSLGAGRPEKRFF
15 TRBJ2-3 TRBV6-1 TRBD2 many TGTGCCAGCAGTGAGATCGGGGGGGGCACAGATACGCAGTATTTT CASSEIGGGTDTQYF
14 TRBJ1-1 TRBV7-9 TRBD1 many TGTGCCAGCAGCTCTAACAGGGGGCGGACTGAAGCTTTCTTT CASSSNRGRTEAFF
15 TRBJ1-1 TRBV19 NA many TGTGCCAGTAGTACCTCCAACAGGCTCAACACTGAAGCTTTCTTT CASSTSNRLNTEAFF
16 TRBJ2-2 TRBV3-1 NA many TGTGCCAGCAGCCAAGTGGTGGCCGCGAACACCGGGGAGCTGTTTTTT CASSQVVAANTGELFF
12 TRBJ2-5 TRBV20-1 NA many TGCAGTGCTCGGGGAGGAAAAGAGACCCAGTACTTC CSARGGKETQYF
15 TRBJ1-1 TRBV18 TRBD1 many TGTGCCAGCTCACCCGCCGGGACAGGGAACACTGAAGCTTTCTTT CASSPAGTGNTEAFF
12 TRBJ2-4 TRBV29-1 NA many TGCAGCGTTGCCGGCCATGGGCACATTCAGTACTTC CSVAGHGHIQYF
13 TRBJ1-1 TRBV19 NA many TGTGCCAGTATTCCCCAAGGAGACTATGAAGCTTTCTTT CASIPQGDYEAFF
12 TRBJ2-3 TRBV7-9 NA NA TGTGCCAGCACCTTCAGTACAGATACGCAGTATTTT CASTFSTDTQYF
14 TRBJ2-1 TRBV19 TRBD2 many TGTGCCAGCACACTAGCGGGGGGTTACAATGAGCAGTTCTTC CASTLAGGYNEQFF
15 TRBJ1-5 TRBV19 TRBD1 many TGTGCCAGCCGGGACAGGGGTTATAGCAATCAGCCCCAGCATTTT CASRDRGYSNQPQHF
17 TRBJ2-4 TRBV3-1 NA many TGTGCCAGCAGCCAAGCTCGCGCGGGGCCGGTACTAGACATTCAGTACTTC CASSQARAGPVLDIQYF
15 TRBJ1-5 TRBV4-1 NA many TGCGCCAGCAGCCCCATAGGAGGTAGCAATCAGCCCCAGCATTTT CASSPIGGSNQPQHF
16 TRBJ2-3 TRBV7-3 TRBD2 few TGTGCCAGCAGCTTAAGTCCGGCGGGGGGGCCAGATACGCAGTATTTT CASSLSPAGGPDTQYF
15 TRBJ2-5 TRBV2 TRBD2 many TGTGCCAGCCGGCCCCGACTAGCGGGGGGGGAGACCCAGTACTTC CASRPRLAGGETQYF
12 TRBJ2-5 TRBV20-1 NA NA TGCAGTGCTAGACACGGTAAGGAGACCCAGTACTTC CSARHGKETQYF
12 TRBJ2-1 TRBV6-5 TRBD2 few TGTGCCAGCAGTTACTCCCTAGCGGGGTGGAACTTC CASSYSLAGWNF